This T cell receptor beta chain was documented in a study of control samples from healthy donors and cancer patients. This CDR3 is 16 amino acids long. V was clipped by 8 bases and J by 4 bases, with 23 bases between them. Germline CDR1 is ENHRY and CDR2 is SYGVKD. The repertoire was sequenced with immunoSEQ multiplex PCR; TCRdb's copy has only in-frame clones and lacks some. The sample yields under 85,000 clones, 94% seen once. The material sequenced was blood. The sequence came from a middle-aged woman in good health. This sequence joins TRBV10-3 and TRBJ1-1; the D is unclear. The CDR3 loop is CAISGRAGDLSTEAFF. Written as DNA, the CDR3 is TGTGCCATCTCTGGCCGGGCCGGGGATCTCAGCACTGAAGCTTTCTTT.